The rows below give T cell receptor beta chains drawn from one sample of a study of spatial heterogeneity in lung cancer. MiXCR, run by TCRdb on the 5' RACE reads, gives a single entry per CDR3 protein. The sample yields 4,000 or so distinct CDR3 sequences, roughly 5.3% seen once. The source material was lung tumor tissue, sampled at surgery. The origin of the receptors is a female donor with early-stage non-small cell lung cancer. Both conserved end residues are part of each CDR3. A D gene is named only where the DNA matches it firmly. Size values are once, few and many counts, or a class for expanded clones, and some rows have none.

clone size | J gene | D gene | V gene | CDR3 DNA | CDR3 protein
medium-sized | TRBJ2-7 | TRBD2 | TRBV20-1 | TGCAGTGCAACTAGCGGGGCCGCCTACGAGCAGTACTTC | CSATSGAAYEQYF
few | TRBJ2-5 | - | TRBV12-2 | TGTGCAAGTCGCTTAAGGCTAGCGGGAGGCCCCCGCGGAGAGACCCAGTACTTC | CASRLRLAGGPRGETQYF
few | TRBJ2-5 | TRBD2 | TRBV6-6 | TGTGCCAGCAGCCCTCCGTTGGCTAGCGGGAGCGGGGAGACCCAGTACTTC | CASSPPLASGSGETQYF
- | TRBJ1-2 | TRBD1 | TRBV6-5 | TGTGCCAGCAGCCGGACAGGGAACTATGGCTACACCTTC | CASSRTGNYGYTF
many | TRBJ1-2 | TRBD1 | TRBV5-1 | TGCGCCAGCAGCTCCCACGGGCTTAGACAGGGAGGAGGCTACACCTTC | CASSSHGLRQGGGYTF
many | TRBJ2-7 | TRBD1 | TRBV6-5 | TGTGCCAGCAGTTACTCGACGGGACAGGGATACGAGCAGTACTTC | CASSYSTGQGYEQYF
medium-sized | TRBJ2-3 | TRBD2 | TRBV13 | TGTGCCAGCACCTATACCAGACTAGCAGTGACAGATACGCAGTATTTT | CASTYTRLAVTDTQYF
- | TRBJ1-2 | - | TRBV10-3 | TGTGCCTACCGGGACACCAACTATGGCTACACCTTC | CAYRDTNYGYTF
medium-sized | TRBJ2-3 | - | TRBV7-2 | TGTGCCGAGAGGCCGAACCCTAGCACAGATACGCAGTATTTT | CAERPNPSTDTQYF
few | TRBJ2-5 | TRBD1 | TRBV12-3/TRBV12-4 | TGTGCCAGCAGCCGGGACAGGTCGGAGACCCAGTACTTC | CASSRDRSETQYF
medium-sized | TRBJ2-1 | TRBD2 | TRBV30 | TGTGCCTGGAAACCGGGACTAGCTCGCGATGAGCAGTTCTTC | CAWKPGLARDEQFF
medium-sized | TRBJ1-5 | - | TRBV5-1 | TGCGCCAGCAGCTTGGGCGGGAATCAGGGCAATCAGCCCCAGCATTTT | CASSLGGNQGNQPQHF
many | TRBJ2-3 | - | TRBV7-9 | TGTGCCAGCAGCCACTCTATTGGGGGGAGCACAGATACGCAGTATTTT | CASSHSIGGSTDTQYF